Described below is a single T cell receptor beta chain sequence and its context. The source of the sample is a study of T cell changes during pregnancy in multiple sclerosis. V shed 6 bases and J shed 1 base, with 16 bases lying between them. CDR1 is MNHEY and CDR2 is SMNVEV in the germline V gene (reference sequence). This CDR3 region has 15 residues. Only in-frame clones appear in the TCRdb table, and some are missing; sequencing was by immunoSEQ multiplex PCR. The sample carries 65,000 to 90,000 clones, over 85% recorded once. The chain couples TRBV27 to TRBJ2-7; perhaps TRBD1 as D (6 bases). This receptor was obtained from a female donor with multiple sclerosis, enrolled in a pregnancy study. Sample: peripheral blood, taken in the second trimester of pregnancy. The CDR3 DNA follows: TGTGCCAGCAGAAAAGGGACATCGGGGTCCTACGAGCAGTACTTC. This translates into CASRKGTSGSYEQYF.